Below, 21 T cell receptor beta chains from the same sample are listed, as sequenced in a study of blood T cell repertoires in COVID-19. Produced via immunoSEQ multiplex PCR; TCRdb's table is partial and in-frame only. Of 100,000 to 150,000 clones in the sample, approximately 81% were seen once. Sequenced material: peripheral blood. Every receptor here comes from a man aged 35 to 55 with active or convalescent COVID-19.

The V and J genes are TRBV5-1 and TRBJ2-2, with 8 bases fitting TRBD2. Trimming at V came to 4 bases and at J to 4 bases, leaving 6 bases not matched to a gene. CDR1 is SGHRS, CDR2 YFSETQ, per germline. The CDR3 has 15 amino acids. CDR3 loop: CASSPAGDITGELFF. For the CDR3, the DNA is TGCGCCAGCAGCCCAGCGGGAGATATCACCGGGGAGCTGTTTTTT.

V and J are TRBV30 and TRBJ1-1; no clear D. There are 16 residues in the CDR3. Deletions cut 4 bases from V and 1 base from J, with 19 bases between. Germline V gives CDR1 GTSNPN, CDR2 SVGIG (reference sequence). In nucleotides, the CDR3 is TGTGCCTGGATCCGAGGGTATACAGCCTGGAACACTGAAGCTTTCTTT. Protein: CAWIRGYTAWNTEAFF.

The chain couples TRBV3-1 (or the pseudogene TRBV3-2) to TRBJ2-5, with 10 bases lining up with TRBD1. Trimming took 4 bases from V and 0 from J; bases not matched to a gene: 5. Germline-derived CDR1 and CDR2 are LGHDT and YNNKEL (reference sequence). The CDR3 length is 16 residues. CDR3 DNA sequence: TGTGCCAGCAGCCCGAAGGGACAGGGGTACCAAGAGACCCAGTACTTC. This codes for CASSPKGQGYQETQYF.

The V call is TRBV30, the J call TRBJ2-1; 10 positions agree with TRBD1. The V gene end was trimmed by 3 bases and the J gene end by 8 bases; junction bases not matched to a gene: 10. The CDR3 has 15 amino acids. From germline, CDR1 is GTSNPN and CDR2 SVGIG (reference sequence). The CDR3 loop is CAWSPGQGISDEQFF. For the CDR3, the DNA is TGTGCCTGGAGCCCGGGACAGGGGATAAGCGATGAGCAGTTCTTC.

V is TRBV11-3 and J is TRBJ1-1; D is ambiguous. The CDR3 extends over 16 amino acids. V lost 1 base to trimming and J lost 8 bases, with 20 bases between them. Per the germline V gene, CDR1 is SGHNT and CDR2 is YENEEA. Written as DNA, the CDR3 is TGTGCCAGCAGCTTAGGAGCGGTTGGCGAGGGATCCGAAGCTTTCTTT. Protein: CASSLGAVGEGSEAFF.

This clone was recorded once. V is TRBV5-4 and J is TRBJ2-5; D remains unclear. The length of the CDR3 is 12 residues. Germline V gene sequence: CDR1 SGHNT, CDR2 YYREEE (reference sequence). V lost 2 bases to trimming and J lost 3 bases, with 5 bases between them. The CDR3 nucleotides read TGTGCCAGCAGCTTACTCGAAGAGACCCAGTACTTC. This gives the protein CASSLLEETQYF. Supplemented by reference TRBV5-4 and TRBJ2-5, the full variable domain reads ETGVTQSPTHLIKTRGQQVTLRCSSQSGHNTVSWYQQALGQGPQFIFQYYREEENGRGNFPPRFSGLQFPNYSSELNVNALELDDSALYLCASSLLEETQYFGPGTRLLVL.

The V and J genes are TRBV18 and TRBJ1-1, with D possibly being TRBD1 (6 bases). The V end lost 11 bases, the J end lost 0 bases, and 10 bases lay between the germline ends. Germline-derived CDR1 and CDR2 are KGHSH and LQKENI. The CDR3 length is 12 residues. CDR3 region: CAGRGMNTEAFF. The CDR3 DNA follows: TGTGCCGGCAGGGGTATGAACACTGAAGCTTTCTTT.

DNA of the CDR3: TGTGCCAGCAGCTCCCACGGGGGCCAAGAGACCCAGTACTTC. Encoded protein: CASSSHGGQETQYF. The chain joins TRBV5-5 to TRBJ2-5, with D tentatively TRBD2 (6 bases). The CDR3 consists of 14 residues. Per the germline V gene, CDR1 is SGHKS and CDR2 is YYEKEE (reference sequence). Trimming left V 3 bases short and J 1 base short, with 10 bases between.

V is TRBV6-1 and J is TRBJ2-7; D not certain. This CDR3 has 14 amino acids. Deletions cut 2 bases from V and 7 bases from J, with 15 bases between. Germline-derived CDR1 and CDR2 are MNHNS and SASEGT. In nucleotides, the CDR3 is TGTGCCAGCAGTGAACCCCGGGTGGCCTGGGAGCAGTACTTC. It translates to CASSEPRVAWEQYF.

The V and J genes are TRBV4-2 and TRBJ2-1; D may be TRBD2 (6 bases). Germline CDR1 reads LGHNA; CDR2 reads YNFKEQ. Trimming shortened V by 4 bases and J by 6 bases, and 13 bases separated the two germline ends. This CDR3 has 14 residues. This CDR3 reads CASSRGGGLNEQFF. The DNA of the CDR3 is TGTGCCAGCAGCCGGGGAGGTGGGCTCAATGAGCAGTTCTTC.

This chain uses TRBV4-1 with TRBJ2-6; tentative D call: TRBD2 (5 bases). The length of the CDR3 is 17 residues. Germline V lookup: CDR1 MGHRA, CDR2 YSYEKL. The V end was cut by 0 bases, the J end by 0 bases, with 9 bases between. As DNA, the CDR3 is TGCGCCAGCAGCCAAGAAGTGACTACCTCTGGGGCCAACGTCCTGACTTTC. Translation: CASSQEVTTSGANVLTF.

This sequence joins TRBV19 and TRBJ1-5; no clear D gene. The CDR3 length is 16 residues. V lost 0 bases to trimming and J lost 5 bases, with 14 bases between them. Germline V lookup: CDR1 LNHDA, CDR2 SQIVND (reference sequence). CDR3 sequence reads: CASSIERGREDQPQHF. For the CDR3, the DNA is TGTGCCAGTAGTATAGAACGGGGAAGGGAGGATCAGCCCCAGCATTTT.

This clone was recorded a few times. The rearrangement links TRBV7-2 to TRBJ1-1; 9 nucleotides match TRBD1. The CDR3 is 15 residues long. Per germline, CDR1 SGHTA and CDR2 FQGNSA. Trimming took 5 bases from V and 4 from J; bases not matched to a gene: 8. The CDR3 sequence: CASSKQGAVATEAFF. The CDR3 region has the DNA TGTGCCAGCAGCAAACAGGGGGCAGTCGCCACTGAAGCTTTCTTT. The whole variable domain, remainder taken from reference TRBV7-2 and TRBJ1-1, is GAGVSQSPSNKVTEKGKDVELRCDPISGHTALYWYRQSLGQGLEFLIYFQGNSAPDKSGLPSDRFSAERTGGSVSTLTIQRTQQEDSAVYLCASSKQGAVATEAFFGQGTRLTVV.

The chain carries TRBV6-1 and TRBJ2-1; D is ambiguous. Deletions cut 3 bases from V and 10 bases from J, with 13 bases between. This CDR3 contains 13 residues. Germline CDR1 MNHNS, CDR2 SASEGT. The CDR3 coding sequence is TGTGCCAGCAGTGATCGCGTAGACGGGGAGCAGTTCTTC. Translating gives CASSDRVDGEQFF.

The chain is built from TRBV27 and TRBJ1-6, with D perhaps matching TRBD1 (5 bases). This CDR3 comprises 16 residues. Germline CDR1 MNHEY, CDR2 SMNVEV (reference sequence). Trimming shortened V by 6 bases and J by 6 bases, and 18 bases separated the two germline ends. The CDR3 DNA reads TGTGCCAGCAGATCTTTTGTCAGGGATACTAATTCACCCCTCCACTTT. This sequence encodes CASRSFVRDTNSPLHF.

J is TRBJ1-6 and V is TRBV28; D might be TRBD1 (6 bases). This CDR3 spans 15 amino acids. The V and J ends lost 5 bases and 9 bases respectively, with 17 bases between them. Germline CDR1 MDHEN, CDR2 SYDVKM. This CDR3 reads CASSRGDTRISPLHF. Here the CDR3 DNA reads TGTGCCAGCAGTCGTGGGGACACAAGGATTTCACCCCTCCACTTT.

The chain links TRBV4-3 to TRBJ2-2; D remains ambiguous. V was trimmed by 1 base and J by 0 bases, leaving 15 bases between them. This CDR3 has 18 residues. In germline, CDR1 is LGHNA, CDR2 YSLEER. CDR3 residues: CASSQVQLVAANTGELFF. CDR3 in DNA: TGCGCCAGCAGCCAAGTACAATTGGTGGCCGCGAACACCGGGGAGCTGTTTTTT.

The V call is TRBV5-1, the J call TRBJ1-3; 7 bases match TRBD1. Unmatched junction bases numbered 10, after V lost 4 bases and J lost 0 bases. Per the germline V gene, CDR1 is SGHRS and CDR2 is YFSETQ. CDR3 length equals 17 residues. The CDR3 spells CASSPFLTGISGNTIYF. The CDR3 DNA is TGCGCCAGCAGCCCTTTCCTGACAGGGATCTCTGGAAACACCATATATTTT. The full variable domain, rest sourced from reference TRBV5-1 and TRBJ1-3, is KAGVTQTPRYLIKTRGQQVTLSCSPISGHRSVSWYQQTPGQGLQFLFEYFSETQRNKGNFPGRFSGRQFSNSRSEMNVSTLELGDSALYLCASSPFLTGISGNTIYFGEGSWLTVV.

CDR3 sequence reads: CASKGTRTPETQYF. The CDR3 bases are TGTGCCAGCAAGGGAACCCGGACTCCAGAGACCCAGTACTTC. The V call is TRBV7-2, the J call TRBJ2-5; a possible D gene is TRBD2 (5 bases). V lost 7 bases and J lost 4, with 16 bases in between. Germline V gene lookup returns CDR1 SGHTA and CDR2 FQGNSA. The CDR3 loop spans 14 amino acids.

The J gene is TRBJ1-1, the V gene TRBV11-2; D may be TRBD1 (5 bases). Germline V gene sequence: CDR1 SGHAT, CDR2 FQNNGV. V shed 6 bases and J shed 8 bases, with 13 bases lying between them. The CDR3 loop spans 12 amino acids. The CDR3 reads CASRTGLSEAFF. CDR3 DNA sequence: TGTGCCAGCAGAACGGGACTCTCAGAAGCTTTCTTT.

This chain uses TRBV29-1 with TRBJ1-2; 11 positions match TRBD1. V dropped 7 bases and J dropped 4; count of bases not matched to a gene: 5. This CDR3 is built from 13 residues. In germline, CDR1 is SQVTM, CDR2 ANQGSEA. The CDR3 bases are TGCAGCGGAGGACAGGGGGCGAGCTATGGCTACACCTTC. This gives the protein CSGGQGASYGYTF.